The source of this TCR beta chain is a study of beta chain features in type 1 diabetes. V was shortened by 4 bases and J by 6 bases, with 17 bases between the two germline ends. The germline CDR1 and CDR2 sequences are SGHDT and YYEEEE. The CDR3 is 14 amino acids. Sequenced material consisted of expressed TCRB transcripts (all of the isolated RNA was reverse transcribed). Deep immunoSEQ sequencing covered naive, central memory and regulatory T cell samples. Repertoires were generated with immunoSEQ multiplex PCR, while TCRdb's copy carries only in-frame clones and drops some. The repertoire includes under 300,000 clones, approximately 15% of them detected once, and about 0.018% sits in the top ten. This clone turned up a few times. Its antigen is undetermined. Findings of the study overall: Compared with healthy donors, patients appeared to share more similar naive, central memory and regulatory TCRB repertoires. Moderately but significantly shorter TCRB CDR3s were found in Type 1 diabetes patients in all four CD4+ subsets. Fewer junction insertions and more nucleotide deletions appeared in type 1 diabetes patients.

Every sorted population was more than 95% pure. This receptor was obtained from a man aged 25-45 years with type 1 diabetes. Sequences were obtained from naive CD4+ T cells from blood. The chain combines TRBV5-6 with TRBJ2-7; the D gene is possibly TRBD2 (6 bases). CDR3 amino acids: CASSTPGLPGEQYF. Written as DNA, the CDR3 is TGTGCCAGCAGCACCCCGGGACTCCCCGGCGAGCAGTACTTC.